Given below is one T cell receptor beta chain in context. Its antigen is as yet unknown. This entry comes from a study of cytomegalovirus exposure and HLA in healthy donors. Looking at the study overall: A prior study identified over 100 million unique TCR beta sequences from about 179 million T cells. Study results and caveats: The number of N-insertions in an Asian-associated ancestry cluster was reportedly below the 666-donor mean in a later analysis. Roughly uniform depth of sequencing across donors was assumed in presence/absence analyses.

The PCR had 60 Vbeta and 13 Jbeta primers. Here immunoSEQ multiplex PCR was the method, and the copy in TCRdb shows in-frame clones only, minus some. Of under 200,000 clones in the sample, roughly 85% were seen once. The sequence derives from a woman in her thirties or forties in good health and CMV-seronegative. Sequenced sample: PBMCs.

The CDR3 sequence: CASSLARTGDEETQYF. CDR3 DNA: TGTGCCAGCAGCTTAGCAAGGACAGGGGATGAAGAGACCCAGTACTTC. V is TRBV7-6 and J is TRBJ2-5, with 9 nucleotides matching TRBD1. J was trimmed by 3 bases and V by 0 bases; bases with no gene match: 5. CDR1 is SGHVS and CDR2 is FNYEAQ in the germline V gene. CDR3 length equals 16 residues.